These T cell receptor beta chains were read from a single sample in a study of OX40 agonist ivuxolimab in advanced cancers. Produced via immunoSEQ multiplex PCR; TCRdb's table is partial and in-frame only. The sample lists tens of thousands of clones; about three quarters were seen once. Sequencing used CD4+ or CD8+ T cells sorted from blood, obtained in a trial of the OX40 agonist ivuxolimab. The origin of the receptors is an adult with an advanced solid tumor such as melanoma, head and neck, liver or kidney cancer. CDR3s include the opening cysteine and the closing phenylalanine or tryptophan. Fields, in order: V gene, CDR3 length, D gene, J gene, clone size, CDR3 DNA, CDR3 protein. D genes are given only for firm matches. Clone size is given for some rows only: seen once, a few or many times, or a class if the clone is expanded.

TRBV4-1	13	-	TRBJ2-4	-	TGCGCCAGCAGCTCGGAGGGCCCCAACATTCAGTACTTC	CASSSEGPNIQYF
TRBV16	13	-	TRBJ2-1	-	TGTGCCAGCAGCCAAGCTGGGTACAATGAGCAGTTCTTC	CASSQAGYNEQFF
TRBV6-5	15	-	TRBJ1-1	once	TGTGCCAGCAGTTACTCTGGGCAGAGAAACACTGAAGCTTTCTTT	CASSYSGQRNTEAFF
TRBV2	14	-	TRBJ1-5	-	TGTGCCAGCAGTCCCAGGGGTTCCAATCAGCCCCAGCATTTT	CASSPRGSNQPQHF
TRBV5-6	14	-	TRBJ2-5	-	TGTGCCAGCAGCTTGGCAGGGGATAGGGAGACCCAGTACTTC	CASSLAGDRETQYF
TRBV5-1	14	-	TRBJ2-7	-	TGCGCCAGCAGCTTGTCTTCGAGGGGGGGGGAGCAGTACTTC	CASSLSSRGGEQYF
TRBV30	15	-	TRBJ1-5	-	TGTGCCTGGAGTGTGGGCCGCTCTCTGAATCAGCCCCAGCATTTT	CAWSVGRSLNQPQHF
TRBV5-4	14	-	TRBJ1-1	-	TGTGCCAGCAGCTTCTCCAGTCTCGCTCCTGAAGCTTTCTTT	CASSFSSLAPEAFF
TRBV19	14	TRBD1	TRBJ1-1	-	TGTGCCAGTATGATACAGGGGATGGGCACTGAAGCTTTCTTT	CASMIQGMGTEAFF
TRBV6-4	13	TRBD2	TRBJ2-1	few	TGTGCCAGCAGTCCCTCGGATGGGGGGGGGCAGTTCTTC	CASSPSDGGGQFF
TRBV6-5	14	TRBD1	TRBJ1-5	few	TGTGCCAGCAGTACGGGACAGAACAATCAGCCCCAGCATTTT	CASSTGQNNQPQHF
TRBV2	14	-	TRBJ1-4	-	TGTGCCAGCAGTGAAGTAAGGGGATGGGAAAAACTGTTTTTT	CASSEVRGWEKLFF
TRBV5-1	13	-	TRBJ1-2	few	TGCGCCAGCAGCTTGGATGGAGGGGGAGGCTACACCTTC	CASSLDGGGGYTF
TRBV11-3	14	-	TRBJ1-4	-	TGTGCCAGCAGCTTATGGGGAGTGGAGGGAAAACTGTTTTTT	CASSLWGVEGKLFF